The present T cell receptor (beta chain) was sequenced within a study of control samples from healthy donors and cancer patients. CDR1 is SNHLY and CDR2 is FYNNEI in the germline V gene. The CDR3 length is 19 residues. V gave up 5 bases and J gave up 7 bases; unmatched junction bases: 21. Sequenced by immunoSEQ multiplex PCR; TCRdb stores in-frame clones only, minus some. The sample yields about 51,000 clones, roughly 89% seen once. The rearrangement joins TRBV2 to TRBJ2-2; TRBD2 agrees at 8 bases. Sequenced sample: PBMCs. The source is a middle-aged man with colorectal cancer. CDR3 bases: TGTGCCAGCAGTCTAATCTACCCGGGACTAGTAAAGGGCGGCGGGGAGCTGTTTTTT. Residues: CASSLIYPGLVKGGGELFF.